These 12 T cell receptor beta chains came from one sample sequenced in a study of technical replicates of blood from several donors. The data were produced by immunoSEQ multiplex PCR, yet TCRdb's version contains in-frame clones alone and is incomplete. The sample shows 60,000 to 90,000 clones, 85% to 95% of them seen only once. The specimen was T cells isolated from PBMCs. These receptors all stem from a human donor in good health.

The V and J genes are TRBV19 and TRBJ2-7, with a weak D call TRBD1 (5 bases). This CDR3 has 14 amino acids. Trimming stripped 5 bases from V and 0 bases from J, with 11 bases between. Germline V gives CDR1 LNHDA, CDR2 SQIVND (reference sequence). CDR3 amino acids: CASSFGHSSYEQYF. CDR3 bases: TGTGCCAGTAGTTTCGGACATAGCTCCTACGAGCAGTACTTC.

The rearrangement joins TRBV4-2 to TRBJ2-7, with D tentatively TRBD1 (5 bases). V lost 1 base and J lost 2, with 6 bases in between. The CDR3 runs to 13 residues. Germline V gives CDR1 LGHNA, CDR2 YNFKEQ. CDR3 loop: CASSQGTTYEQYF. CDR3 nucleotide sequence: TGTGCCAGCAGCCAAGGGACAACCTACGAGCAGTACTTC.

This rearrangement joins TRBV15 to TRBJ2-3; D may be TRBD2 (5 bases). V gave up 0 bases and J gave up 1 base, with 8 bases separating them. CDR1 is LNHNV and CDR2 is YYDKDF in the germline V gene (reference sequence). This CDR3 is 15 amino acids long. The CDR3 DNA reads TGTGCCACCAGCAGAGAACCGGAGGGCACAGATACGCAGTATTTT. Its protein is CATSREPEGTDTQYF.

V and J are TRBV29-1 and TRBJ2-1; 8 bases are a match to TRBD2. The CDR3 is made up of 15 amino acids. Germline V CDR1 and CDR2: SQVTM, ANQGSEA. The V segment lost 0 bases and the J segment 4 bases; nucleotides outside the gene matches: 5. Written as DNA, the CDR3 is TGCAGCGTTGAAGATGCTAGCGGGCCTTACAATGAGCAGTTCTTC. This gives the protein CSVEDASGPYNEQFF.

The chain joins TRBV15 to TRBJ2-1; TRBD2 matches 10 bases. There are 17 residues in the CDR3. Germline lookup yields CDR1 LNHNV and CDR2 YYDKDF (reference sequence). The V and J ends lost 3 bases and 4 bases, in that order; junction bases with no gene match: 9. The CDR3 protein is CATSREPTSGAYNEQFF. Here the CDR3 DNA reads TGTGCCACCAGCAGGGAACCCACTAGCGGGGCTTACAATGAGCAGTTCTTC.

The CDR3, as DNA: TGTGCCAGCAGAACAGGGGGCTACGAGCAGTACTTC. Translated: CASRTGGYEQYF. V usage is TRBV27 and J usage is TRBJ2-7, with 8 positions matching TRBD1. The CDR3 runs 12 residues. Germline lookup yields CDR1 MNHEY and CDR2 SMNVEV (reference sequence). Trimming took 6 bases from V and 3 from J; bases not matched to a gene: 1.

The V and J genes are TRBV7-3 and TRBJ2-7; D is possibly TRBD2 (7 bases). From germline, CDR1 is SGHTA and CDR2 FQGTGA. Trimming pared 4 bases from V and 3 bases from J, leaving 16 bases between. The CDR3 is 15 residues long. Written as DNA, the CDR3 is TGTGCCAGCAGCTCCAGCGGACTAGGGGGCTACGAGCAGTACTTC. This encodes CASSSSGLGGYEQYF.

This chain joins TRBV19 and TRBJ1-5, with TRBD1 identical over 11 bases. The CDR3 is made up of 15 amino acids. Germline loops: CDR1 LNHDA, CDR2 SQIVND (reference sequence). The trim removed 6 bases at V and 6 bases at J, leaving 7 bases unmatched. The CDR3: CASRTGQGAGQPQHF. The CDR3 nucleotides are TGTGCCAGTAGGACCGGACAGGGGGCCGGTCAGCCCCAGCATTTT.

This chain's CDR3 is CASSEPIAGFFTDTQYF. The CDR3 DNA reads TGTGCCAGCAGTGAACCTATTGCAGGGTTTTTCACAGATACGCAGTATTTT. This sequence joins TRBV6-1 and TRBJ2-3; D may be TRBD1 (5 bases). CDR1 is MNHNS and CDR2 is SASEGT in the germline V gene. Trimming removed 2 bases from V and 2 bases from J, with 17 bases in between. CDR3 length: 17 residues.

This chain joins TRBV7-9 and TRBJ2-5; tentative D call: TRBD2 (6 bases). V was pared by 2 bases and J by 2 bases, with 9 bases between. CDR3 length: 14 residues. CDR1 is SEHNR, CDR2 FQNEAQ, per germline (reference sequence). Here the CDR3 reads CASSLTGDQETQYF. Here the CDR3 DNA reads TGTGCCAGCAGCTTAACGGGGGATCAAGAGACCCAGTACTTC.

V and J are TRBV19 and TRBJ2-7; 7 bases agree with TRBD1. The CDR3 length is 12 residues. The germline gives CDR1 LNHDA, CDR2 SQIVND (reference sequence). The ends lost 9 bases at V and 3 bases at J; junction bases unmatched: 5. CDR3 coding DNA: TGTGCCAGCCGGGACAGCTACTACGAGCAGTACTTC. This gives the protein CASRDSYYEQYF. Full variable domain (rest looked up from reference TRBV19 and TRBJ2-7): DGGITQSPKYLFRKEGQNVTLSCEQNLNHDAMYWYRQDPGQGLRLIYYSQIVNDFQKGDIAEGYSVSREKKESFPLTVTSAQKNPTAFYLCASRDSYYEQYFGPGTRLTVT.

The chain is built from TRBV7-6 and TRBJ1-1; D may be TRBD1 (5 bases). CDR1 and CDR2 from the germline V gene are SGHVS and FNYEAQ. This CDR3 is 13 amino acids long. The V and J ends lost 2 bases and 1 base respectively, with 5 bases between them. The CDR3 sequence is CASSLRGNTEAFF. The DNA for the CDR3 is TGTGCCAGCAGCTTAAGGGGGAACACTGAAGCTTTCTTT.